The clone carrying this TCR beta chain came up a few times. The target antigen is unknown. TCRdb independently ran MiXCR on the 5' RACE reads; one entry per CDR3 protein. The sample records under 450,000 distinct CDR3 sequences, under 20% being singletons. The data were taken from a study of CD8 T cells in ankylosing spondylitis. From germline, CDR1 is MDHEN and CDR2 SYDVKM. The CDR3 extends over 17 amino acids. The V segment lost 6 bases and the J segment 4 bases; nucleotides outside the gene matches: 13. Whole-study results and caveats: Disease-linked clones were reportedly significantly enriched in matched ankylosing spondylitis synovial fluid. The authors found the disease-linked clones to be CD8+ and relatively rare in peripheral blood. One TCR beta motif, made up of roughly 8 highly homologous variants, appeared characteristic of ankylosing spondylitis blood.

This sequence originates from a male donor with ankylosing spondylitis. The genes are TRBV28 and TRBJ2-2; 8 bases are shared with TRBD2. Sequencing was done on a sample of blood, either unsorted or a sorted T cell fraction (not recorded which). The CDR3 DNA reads TGTGCCAGCAGCCGTTTGGCGAGCGGGAGTGGCACCGGGGAGCTGTTTTTT. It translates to CASSRLASGSGTGELFF.